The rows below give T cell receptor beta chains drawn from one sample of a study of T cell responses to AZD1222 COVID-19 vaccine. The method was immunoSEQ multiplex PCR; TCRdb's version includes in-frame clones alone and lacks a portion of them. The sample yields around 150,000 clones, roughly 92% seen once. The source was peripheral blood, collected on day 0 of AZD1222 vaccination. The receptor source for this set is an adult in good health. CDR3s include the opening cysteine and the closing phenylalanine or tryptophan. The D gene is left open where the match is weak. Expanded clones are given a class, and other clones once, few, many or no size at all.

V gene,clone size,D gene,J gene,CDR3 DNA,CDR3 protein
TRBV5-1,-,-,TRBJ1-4,TGCGCCAGCAGCTTGGCCGCATGGGGGGCGGCAACTAATGAAAAACTGTTTTTT,CASSLAAWGAATNEKLFF
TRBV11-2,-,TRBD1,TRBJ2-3,TGTGCCAGCAGCTTCGGGCTCCTTGGACAGGGCAGCACAGATACGCAGTATTTT,CASSFGLLGQGSTDTQYF
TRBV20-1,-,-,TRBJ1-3,TGCAGTGCTCTCTCTGGAAACACCATATATTTT,CSALSGNTIYF
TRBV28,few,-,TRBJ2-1,TGTGCCAGCAGACATCCGGGACCCAACAATGAGCAGTTCTTC,CASRHPGPNNEQFF
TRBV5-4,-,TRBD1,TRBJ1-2,TGTGCCAGCAGTAGGACAGGGAATAACTATGGCTACACCTTC,CASSRTGNNYGYTF
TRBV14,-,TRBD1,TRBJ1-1,TGTGCCAGCAGCCAAATGGGGACAGGGAAGAACACTGAAGCTTTCTTT,CASSQMGTGKNTEAFF
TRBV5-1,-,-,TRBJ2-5,TGCGCCAGCAGCTACCAAGAGACCCAGTACTTC,CASSYQETQYF
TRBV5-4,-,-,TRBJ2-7,TGTGCCAGCAGCTTGGGGGAACCCCGGGGCTACGAGCAGTACTTC,CASSLGEPRGYEQYF
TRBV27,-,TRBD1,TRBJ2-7,TGTGCCAGCAGTTGGACCGGGACAGCCAACTACGAGCAGTACTTC,CASSWTGTANYEQYF
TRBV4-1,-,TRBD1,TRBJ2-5,TGCGCCAGCAGCCAAGATGCGTCCAGGGGGCGAGAGACCCAGTACTTC,CASSQDASRGRETQYF
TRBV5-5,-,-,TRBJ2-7,TGTGCCAGCAGCGCGACTGCAACCTACGAGCAGTACTTC,CASSATATYEQYF